This entry concerns a single TCR beta chain. What it recognizes is unknown. The record originates from a study of blood T cells in healthy people across ages. Study conclusions and caveats: One million T cells yielded diversity estimates that were considered underestimates. Fewer expanded clones and more diversity marked long-lived versus aged donors.

The length of the CDR3 is 13 residues. Per the germline V gene, CDR1 is SQVTM and CDR2 is ANQGSEA. Those donating, healthy Caucasian individuals from Russia, were aged roughly 6 to 100. Using a J-beta primer mix together with a sample-barcoded 5' primer, a second PCR was run for roughly 6 to 11 cycles. TCRdb itself ran the 5' RACE reads through MiXCR, one entry per CDR3 protein. The table shows 700,000 or so distinct CDR3 sequences, with approximately 22% occurring only once. Sequenced input: blood. The chain recombines TRBV29-1 with TRBJ2-5; TRBD1 aligns across 8 bases. The end of the DNA is better explained by TRBJ2-7, so the J call may be wrong. The receptor comes from a man aged 70 or older in good health. The CDR3 coding sequence is TGCAGCGTTGACGGACAGGGACACTACGAGCAGTACTTC. It encodes CSVDGQGHYEQYF.